This TCR beta chain was identified in a study of patients and donors after allogeneic stem cell transplantation. TCRdb reprocessed the RT-PCR reads via MiXCR and lists one record per CDR3 protein. Of 150,000 or so distinct CDR3 sequences in the sample, 24% were seen once. This clonotype was counted only a few times. The sequenced sample was blood, either unsorted or a sorted T cell fraction (not recorded which). The TCR originated in a human donor who was either an allogeneic HSCT recipient or a stem cell or donor lymphocyte infusion donor (not recorded which). It is not recorded whose cells these are; they may come from a transplant donor.

CDR3 DNA: TGTGCCAGCAGCCGCCAAGATCAGAACATTCAGTACTTC. It specifies CASSRQDQNIQYF. The V gene is TRBV5-6, the J gene TRBJ2-4; D is unclear. Per germline, CDR1 SGHDT and CDR2 YYEEEE. Trimming took 4 bases from V and 7 from J, leaving 12 bases between them. The CDR3 length is 13 residues.